This T cell receptor beta chain originates from a study of T cell clonality in common variable immunodeficiency. The study's findings and limits: Fewer deletions and N-nucleotide insertions were reportedly seen in common variable immunodeficiency TCR beta sequences.

Sequencing was performed with immunoSEQ multiplex PCR; in TCRdb, only in-frame clones are kept and a portion is missing. Observed in the sample are 40,000 to 50,000 clones, none of them singletons. This clone was recorded many times. Its antigen is still unknown. The observed sequence ends 3 residues before the CDR3 terminus, with the missing tail filled in from the germline J gene. Germline V gene data show CDR1 as DFQATT and CDR2 as SNEGSKA (reference sequence). V lost 6 bases to trimming and J lost 1 base; unmatched junction nucleotides: 7. The CDR3 contains 15 residues. The specimen sequenced was peripheral blood mononuclear cells. This sequence was found in a human donor with common variable immunodeficiency. The V and J genes are TRBV20-1 and TRBJ2-5, with 11 positions matching TRBD2. This chain's CDR3 is CSAQGGLAVQETQYF. The CDR3 DNA, read in part, is TGCAGTGCCCAAGGGGGACTAGCGGTCCAAGAGACC.